What follows is one T cell receptor beta chain and its context. Its antigen is undetermined. These data come from a study of CXCR3-negative and CXCR3-positive naive CD8 T cells. The study, taken as a whole, reports: The study found CXCR3 expression partially decreased after cryopreservation and ran most assays on fresh PBMCs. Higher TRB CDR3 hydrophobicity marked CXCR3-positive naive cells relative to CXCR3-negative naive cells.

Those CD8+ T cells considered naive were CD45RO-CCR7+CD27+CD95-. The study made its TRB cDNA libraries by 5' RACE, adding UMI labels. TCRdb re-called the 5' RACE reads and gives one entry per CDR3 protein, without DNA. This repertoire includes 100,000 to 150,000 distinct CDR3 sequences. Sequenced: naive CXCR3+ CD8+ T cells from blood. Stated subset: CD45RO-CCR7+CD27+CD95- naive CD8+ T cells expressing CXCR3 (TNR3+). This sequence was found in a human donor in good health. Some clones in this sample may be carry-over from other donors' samples.

The CDR3 reads CASSHPGTGELFF. The V and J genes are TRBV12-3 or TRBV12-4 and TRBJ2-2; TCRdb calls TRBD1, which cannot be checked without DNA. This CDR3 is built from 13 residues.